This T cell receptor (beta chain) was identified in a study of T cell responses to AZD1222 COVID-19 vaccine. Study-wide results and caveats: Only 5 or 6 individuals given AZD1222 were seropositive at baseline. Vaccine-associated CD4 TCRs spanned spike, dominant at 160-218 and 743-854. Samples come after the peak T cell response, not at day 14.

TCRdb's copy holds only in-frame clones and misses some; the assay was immunoSEQ multiplex PCR. The table shows 85,000 to 120,000 clones, with around 91% occurring only once. Concerning this clone: The antigen remains unidentified.

Sequenced here: peripheral blood, sampled 28 days after the second AZD1222 dose. The clonotype was recovered from an adult who received the AZD1222 COVID-19 vaccine.

CDR3 DNA sequence: TGTGCCAGCAGCCAGGCTATCAGAAAGCAGTTCTTC. As protein: CASSQAIRKQFF. The chain is built from TRBV14 and TRBJ2-1; no definite D call. This CDR3 is 12 amino acids long. V lost 3 bases and J 11 bases, leaving 11 bases between the germline ends. Germline V gives CDR1 SGHDN, CDR2 FVKESK.